This T cell receptor (beta chain) was recorded in a study of blood T cell repertoires in COVID-19. At the level of the study: The United States, Italy and Spain provided the acute and convalescent COVID-19 samples. The cDNA or gDNA used as material had been derived from T cells, B-cell-depleted T cells, or PBMCs.

The CDR3 is 14 residues long. Germline CDR1 reads SQVTM; CDR2 reads ANQGSEA. Between the trimmed V and J ends, which lost 3 bases and 3 bases, there was a span of 14 bases. Methods used by the authors: It was from reference gene primer amplification that nucleated cell counts were estimated. Data came from immunoSEQ multiplex PCR; TCRdb stores just in-frame clones and leaves some out. V and J calls and clone size are as listed in that table; D and trimming were resolved from the DNA. The table lists about 220,000 clones, about 88% of them singletons. The sample taken for sequencing was peripheral blood. The clonotype originates from a man aged 40-55 years with active or convalescent COVID-19. This rearrangement joins TRBV29-1 to TRBJ1-1; unclear D gene. This CDR3 reads CSVEQASFHTEAFF. The CDR3 region has the DNA TGCAGCGTTGAGCAGGCCTCCTTCCACACTGAAGCTTTCTTT. Full variable domain (missing parts from reference TRBV29-1 and TRBJ1-1): SAVISQKPSRDICQRGTSLTIQCQVDSQVTMMFWYRQQPGQSLTLIATANQGSEATYESGFVIDKFPISRPNLTFSTLTVSNMSPEDSSIYLCSVEQASFHTEAFFGQGTRLTVV.